This T cell receptor (beta chain) was found in a study of cytomegalovirus exposure and HLA in healthy donors. PCR used 60 Vbeta primers and 13 Jbeta primers. Assay used: immunoSEQ multiplex PCR; TCRdb lists only in-frame clones, some missing. The table for this sample gives approximately 120,000 clones. Unmatched junction bases numbered 5, after V lost 5 bases and J lost 8 bases. The CDR3 spans 13 residues. The V gene's germline CDR1 is SEHNR and CDR2 FQNEAQ (reference sequence). The sequence derives from a man aged 18 to 29 in good health and CMV-seronegative. The chain couples TRBV7-9 to TRBJ1-3; 8 bases align to TRBD1. The sequenced material came from PBMCs. For the CDR3, the DNA is TGTGCCAGCAGCCGGACAGGGACAGACACCATATATTTT. Translation gives CASSRTGTDTIYF.